The rows below give T cell receptor beta chains drawn from one sample of a study of blood T cell repertoires in COVID-19. Profiled with immunoSEQ multiplex PCR; TCRdb holds only in-frame clones, not every one. The sample comprises some 350,000 clones, about nine tenths of which are singletons, and more than 5.5% rests with the top ten. The specimen sequenced was peripheral blood. These receptors were obtained from a woman between 65 and 79 years old with COVID-19, enrolled during active disease. The CDR3 runs from the conserved cysteine through the conserved F or W. D genes are given only for firm matches. Size tells how often a clone was seen (once, few, many) or the class of an expanded clone, and some rows leave it out.

TRBJ1-2,-,TRBV19,TRBD1,TGTGCCAGTAGTATCTACCAAGGGACAGTGAAAGGCTACACCTTC,CASSIYQGTVKGYTF
TRBJ1-5,-,TRBV6-2/TRBV6-3,TRBD1,TGTGCCAGCAGTTCCATCAGACAGGGCCTGAGCAATCAGCCCCAGCATTTT,CASSSIRQGLSNQPQHF
TRBJ1-1,-,TRBV10-3,-,TGTGCCATCAGTGGAAGGGGCACTGAAGCTTTCTTT,CAISGRGTEAFF
TRBJ2-3,-,TRBV18,TRBD2,TGTGCCAGCTCACCACTAGCGGGGGCCACAGATACGCAGTATTTT,CASSPLAGATDTQYF
TRBJ2-7,many,TRBV12-3/TRBV12-4,-,TGTGCCAGCAGTTTATCCAGGGTCCACGAGCAGTACTTC,CASSLSRVHEQYF
TRBJ2-5,once,TRBV29-1,-,TGCACCAGTTATCCCCCAGGCAGGCCAGGGGCCCAGTACTTC,CTSYPPGRPGAQYF
TRBJ1-6,few,TRBV30,-,TGTGCCTGGAGTGACGGGAATTCACCCCTCCACTTT,CAWSDGNSPLHF
TRBJ2-5,-,TRBV4-1,-,TGCGCCAGCAGCCTGACGAGGGGGTTTGGAGAGACCCAGTACTTC,CASSLTRGFGETQYF
TRBJ1-4,-,TRBV2,TRBD1,TGTGCCAGCCGATGGGGGACAGGATATGAAAAACTGTTTTTT,CASRWGTGYEKLFF
TRBJ1-2,once,TRBV19,-,TGTGCCAGTAGTATAGGCAGAAACTATGGCTACACCTTC,CASSIGRNYGYTF
TRBJ1-2,-,TRBV27,-,TGTGCCAGCAGTTTAGAGGGTATTGGTGGCTACACCTTC,CASSLEGIGGYTF
TRBJ1-3,-,TRBV9,-,TGTGCCAGCAGCGTCGGGGACTCTGGAAACACCATATATTTT,CASSVGDSGNTIYF
TRBJ1-2,-,TRBV27,-,TGTGCCAGCAGCACTAAAACTTTTTCCGGGACACCTGCGGATGGCTACACCTTC,CASSTKTFSGTPADGYTF
TRBJ2-1,-,TRBV12-3/TRBV12-4,-,TGTGCCAGCAGTCTCCAGGTGGGTGAGCAGTTCTTC,CASSLQVGEQFF
TRBJ2-7,-,TRBV2,-,TGTGCCAGCAGCCCAGCCTACGAGCAGTACTTC,CASSPAYEQYF
TRBJ1-5,-,TRBV28,TRBD1,TGTGCCAGCAGGACAGGGGGGAATCAGCCCCAGCATTTT,CASRTGGNQPQHF
TRBJ2-4,-,TRBV29-1,TRBD1,TGCAGCGTACAGGGGGCGCTCAGCGGACTCCAAAACATTCAGTACTTC,CSVQGALSGLQNIQYF
TRBJ2-7,-,TRBV2,TRBD2,TGTGCCAGCAGTGTATCTAGCGGGGCCTCCTACGAGCAGTACTTC,CASSVSSGASYEQYF
TRBJ1-5,-,TRBV24-1,TRBD1,TGTGCCACCAGTGACGGACAGGGGGGGTATCAGCCCCAGCATTTT,CATSDGQGGYQPQHF
TRBJ1-2,-,TRBV28,-,TGTGCCAGCAACACCCCCGGGACACTAACCCCGAGGGGTGGCTACACCTTC,CASNTPGTLTPRGGYTF
TRBJ1-1,-,TRBV10-3,-,TGTGCCATCAGTGAAGGTCGGGTGAACACTGAAGCTTTCTTT,CAISEGRVNTEAFF
TRBJ1-1,-,TRBV4-3,-,TGCGCCAGCAGCCAAGTCATCCAAAACACTGAAGCTTTCTTT,CASSQVIQNTEAFF
TRBJ1-2,-,TRBV28,-,TGTGCCAGCAGCTGGGGAGAGAACTATGGCTACACCTTC,CASSWGENYGYTF